The T cell receptor (beta chain) described here comes from a study of T cell clones after liver transplantation. Study at large: TCRbeta sequencing after a pre-transplant mixed lymphocyte reaction identified graft-donor-reactive clones, later tracked in post-transplant blood. Overall study results and limits: A significant post-transplant drop in circulating graft-donor-reactive CD4 TCRbeta sequences occurred in most of the 8 subjects. Compared with third party-reactive sequences, donor-reactive ones declined more, independent of withdrawal success.

Germline lookup yields CDR1 MGHRA and CDR2 YSYEKL. The CDR3 runs 15 residues. V dropped 6 bases and J dropped 2 bases, with 14 bases sitting between them. As for this clone: The antigen remains unidentified.

Profiling relied on immunoSEQ multiplex PCR, and the TCRdb table lists in-frame clones only, not all of them. In the table there are about 51,000 clones, 86% of which are singletons. This clonotype was obtained from a human patient who received a liver transplant. A share of the T cells may be of graft donor origin. The V call is TRBV4-1, the J call TRBJ1-5, with D maybe TRBD1 (5 bases). The sample in question was CD8+ T cells from blood, obtained 12 months after liver transplant. In DNA, the CDR3 is TGCGCCAGCAGTCTGGGGGGTATGGGCAATCAGCCCCAGCATTTT. It specifies CASSLGGMGNQPQHF.